This TCR beta chain is drawn from a study of cytomegalovirus exposure and HLA in healthy donors. It was with 60 Vbeta and 13 Jbeta primers that the PCR ran. Repertoires were generated with immunoSEQ multiplex PCR, while TCRdb's copy carries only in-frame clones and drops some. The sample has some 190,000 clones, 65% to 85% seen once. The length of the CDR3 is 15 residues. The ends were cut back, 0 bases at V and 5 bases at J, with 11 bases in the middle. Germline-derived CDR1 and CDR2 are SGHRS and YFSETQ. For this clone: Its antigen is unknown.

Study outcomes and limitations: HLA-A and HLA-B allele assignments for most subjects were reportedly predicted accurately using TCR beta sequences.

Sequencing was done on a sample of PBMCs. This TCR derives from a woman aged 18-30 years in good health and CMV-seronegative. V usage is TRBV5-1 and J usage is TRBJ1-4, with a weak D call TRBD1 (5 bases). CDR3 in amino acids: CASSLAGGTNEKLFF. The CDR3 region has the DNA TGCGCCAGCAGCTTGGCAGGAGGGACCAATGAAAAACTGTTTTTT. The full variable domain, completed using reference TRBV5-1 and TRBJ1-4, is KAGVTQTPRYLIKTRGQQVTLSCSPISGHRSVSWYQQTPGQGLQFLFEYFSETQRNKGNFPGRFSGRQFSNSRSEMNVSTLELGDSALYLCASSLAGGTNEKLFFGSGTQLSVL.